This entry lists 4 T cell receptor beta chains sequenced from one sample in a study of shared clonotypes between healthy human individuals. The data were produced by immunoSEQ multiplex PCR, yet TCRdb's version contains in-frame clones alone and is incomplete. This table holds more than 900,000 clones, 75% to 85% found once. What was sequenced was memory CD4+ T cells from PBMCs. Subset denoted: CD45RA-negative fraction. All receptors derive from a man between 18 and 35 years old in good health. Some clones in this sample may be carry-over from other donors' samples.

The genes are TRBV5-4 and TRBJ1-2; unclear D gene. The CDR3 has 16 residues. Germline-derived CDR1 and CDR2 are SGHNT and YYREEE (reference sequence). Trimming cost V 5 bases and J 10 bases, with 27 bases left between them. The DNA for the CDR3 is TGTGCCAGCAGTACGATAAGGGCAGATACCATATGGGACTACACCTTC. Translation: CASSTIRADTIWDYTF.

This chain joins TRBV28 and TRBJ1-2, with D possibly being TRBD1 (6 bases). Per the germline V gene, CDR1 is MDHEN and CDR2 is SYDVKM. Trimming stripped 2 bases from V and 2 bases from J, with 12 bases between. CDR3 length: 15 residues. The CDR3: CASSLNGQMNYGYTF. CDR3 sequence (DNA): TGTGCCAGCAGTTTAAACGGACAGATGAACTATGGCTACACCTTC.

The chain employs TRBV28 and TRBJ1-2; unclear D gene. The length of the CDR3 is 11 residues. The germline gives CDR1 MDHEN, CDR2 SYDVKM. Trimming pared 5 bases from V and 8 bases from J, leaving 9 bases between. This CDR3 reads CASSGLEGYTF. CDR3 nucleotide sequence: TGTGCCAGCAGTGGACTGGAGGGCTACACCTTC.

A few counts support this clone. The rearrangement uses TRBV7-9 and TRBJ1-1; D gene unclear. The CDR3 loop spans 14 amino acids. Deletions cut 2 bases from V and 2 bases from J, with 9 bases between. Germline V CDR1 and CDR2: SEHNR, FQNEAQ (reference sequence). The CDR3 DNA sequence: TGTGCCAGCAGCTTATCGACCTCTAACACTGAAGCTTTCTTT. Translation gives CASSLSTSNTEAFF.